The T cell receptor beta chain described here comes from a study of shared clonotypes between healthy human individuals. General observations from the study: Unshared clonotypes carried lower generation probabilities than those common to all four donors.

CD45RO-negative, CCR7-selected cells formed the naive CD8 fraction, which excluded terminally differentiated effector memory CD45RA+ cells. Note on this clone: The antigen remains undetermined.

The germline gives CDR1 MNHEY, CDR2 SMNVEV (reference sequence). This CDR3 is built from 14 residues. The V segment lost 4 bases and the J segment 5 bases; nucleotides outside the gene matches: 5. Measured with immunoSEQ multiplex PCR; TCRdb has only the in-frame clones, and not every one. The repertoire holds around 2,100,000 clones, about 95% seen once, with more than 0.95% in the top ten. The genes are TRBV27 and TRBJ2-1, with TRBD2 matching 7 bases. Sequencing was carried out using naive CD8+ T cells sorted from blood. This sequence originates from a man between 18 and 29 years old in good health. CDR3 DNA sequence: TGTGCCAGCAGTTGGGTAGCGGGTAACAATGAGCAGTTCTTC. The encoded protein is CASSWVAGNNEQFF.